This TCR beta chain was sequenced for a study of spatial heterogeneity in lung cancer. The time point here: sample taken at primary tumor resection. From tumor, nontumor lung or frozen PBMC, whole RNA was taken unsorted for sequencing. Donors were 55 to 75 untreated early-stage non-small cell lung cancer patients. V shed 7 bases, J shed 0 bases, and the junction held 6 bases outside the gene matches. From germline, CDR1 is SGHVS and CDR2 FQNEAQ. This CDR3 is built from 15 residues. TCRdb ran MiXCR on the 5' RACE reads and lists one entry per CDR3 protein. Among around 720 distinct CDR3 sequences listed, roughly half were seen once. Points on this clonotype: A library prepared for alpha chains yielded this beta chain as an off-target read; its size is of little meaning.

This receptor was identified in a male donor with early-stage non-small cell lung cancer. Sequencing used PBMCs, obtained at surgery. This rearrangement joins TRBV7-8 to TRBJ2-7; 10 bases align to TRBD2. CDR3 region: CASNIAGGPSYEQYF. Written as DNA, the CDR3 is TGTGCCAGCAACATAGCGGGAGGACCCTCCTACGAGCAGTACTTC.